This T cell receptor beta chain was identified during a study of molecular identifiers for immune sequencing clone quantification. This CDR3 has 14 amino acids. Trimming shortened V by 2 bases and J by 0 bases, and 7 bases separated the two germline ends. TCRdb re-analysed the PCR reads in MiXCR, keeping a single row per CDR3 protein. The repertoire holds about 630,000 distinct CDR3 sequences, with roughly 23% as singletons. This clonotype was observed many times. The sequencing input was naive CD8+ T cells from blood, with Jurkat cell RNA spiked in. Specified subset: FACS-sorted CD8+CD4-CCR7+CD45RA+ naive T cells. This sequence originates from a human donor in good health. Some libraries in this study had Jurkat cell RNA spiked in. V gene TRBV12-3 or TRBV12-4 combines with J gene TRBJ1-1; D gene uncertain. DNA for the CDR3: TGTGCCAGCAGTTTAAACAGCCTGAACACTGAAGCTTTCTTT. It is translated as CASSLNSLNTEAFF.